This T cell receptor beta chain is drawn from a study of shared clonotypes between healthy human individuals. Looking at the study overall: Donor ages ranged 18 to 49 years: a couple of women, three men. Every donor yielded three CD4 naive, three CD4 memory, two CD8 naive and one CD8 memory plate. The study, taken as a whole, reports: Compared with memory subsets, naive subsets generally had larger estimated richness. Sequencing depth was a factor that was expected to affect clonotype sharing among donors.

Germline V gene data show CDR1 as MNHEY and CDR2 as SMNVEV (reference sequence). The CDR3 totals 13 residues. Trimming removed 0 bases at V and 4 bases at J, with 5 bases between. Produced via immunoSEQ multiplex PCR; TCRdb's table is partial and in-frame only. Here the sample spans millions of clones, about 92% being singletons. Details on this clone: The antigen is undetermined.

The clonotype comes from a man aged 18 to 30 in good health. Some clones in this sample may be carry-over from other donors' samples. The chain couples TRBV27 to TRBJ2-3; D gene uncertain. The source material was naive CD4+ T cells from PBMCs. Subset noted: CD45RA+ positively selected. The CDR3: CASSLSEADTQYF. The CDR3 DNA is TGTGCCAGCAGTTTATCCGAGGCAGATACGCAGTATTTT.